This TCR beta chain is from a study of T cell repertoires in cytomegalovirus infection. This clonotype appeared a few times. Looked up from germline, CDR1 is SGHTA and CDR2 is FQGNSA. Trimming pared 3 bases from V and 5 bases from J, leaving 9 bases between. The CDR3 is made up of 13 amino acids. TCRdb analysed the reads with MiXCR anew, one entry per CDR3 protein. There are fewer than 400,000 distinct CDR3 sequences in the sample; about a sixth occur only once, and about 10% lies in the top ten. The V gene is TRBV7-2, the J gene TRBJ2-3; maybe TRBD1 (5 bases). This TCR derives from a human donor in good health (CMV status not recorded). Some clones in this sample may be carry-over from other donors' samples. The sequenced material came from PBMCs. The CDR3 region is CASSFQGRDTQYF. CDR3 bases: TGTGCCAGCAGCTTTCAGGGTCGAGATACGCAGTATTTT.